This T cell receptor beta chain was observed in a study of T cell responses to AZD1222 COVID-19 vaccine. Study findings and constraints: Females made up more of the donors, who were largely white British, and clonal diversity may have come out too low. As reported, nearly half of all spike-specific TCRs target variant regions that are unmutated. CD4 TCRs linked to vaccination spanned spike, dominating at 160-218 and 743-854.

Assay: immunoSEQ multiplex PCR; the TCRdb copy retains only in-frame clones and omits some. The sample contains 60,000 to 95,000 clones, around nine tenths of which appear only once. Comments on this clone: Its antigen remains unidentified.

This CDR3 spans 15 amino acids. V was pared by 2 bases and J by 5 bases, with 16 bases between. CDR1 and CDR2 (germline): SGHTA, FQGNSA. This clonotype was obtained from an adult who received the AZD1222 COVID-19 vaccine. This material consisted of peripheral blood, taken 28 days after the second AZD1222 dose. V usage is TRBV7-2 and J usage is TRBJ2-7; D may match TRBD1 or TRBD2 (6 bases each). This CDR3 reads CASSLSGARANEQYF. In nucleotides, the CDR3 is TGTGCCAGCAGCTTATCGGGGGCCCGGGCCAACGAGCAGTACTTC. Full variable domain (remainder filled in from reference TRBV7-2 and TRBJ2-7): GAGVSQSPSNKVTEKGKDVELRCDPISGHTALYWYRQSLGQGLEFLIYFQGNSAPDKSGLPSDRFSAERTGGSVSTLTIQRTQQEDSAVYLCASSLSGARANEQYFGPGTRLTVT.